This T cell receptor beta chain was recovered during a study of blood T cell repertoires in COVID-19. Study in general: Sites across the United States, Italy and Spain contributed samples from acute and convalescent COVID-19. PBMCs, B-cell-depleted T cells, or T cells provided the cDNA or gDNA that made up the material.

The V gene's germline CDR1 is LGHNA and CDR2 YSLEER. This CDR3 is built from 19 residues. V was clipped by 1 base and J by 2 bases, with 20 bases between them. Authors' data handling: The assay estimated nucleated cells by amplifying reference gene primers. Sequencing was performed with immunoSEQ multiplex PCR; in TCRdb, only in-frame clones are kept and a portion is missing. V, J and clone size reflect that table, while D and trimming were determined from the DNA. The table shows roughly 130,000 clones, with around 76% occurring only once. This clone occurred a few times. This TCR was sampled from a man aged 80 or over with acute or convalescent COVID-19. The chain joins TRBV4-3 to TRBJ2-2; a possible D gene is TRBD2 (5 bases). Specimen: peripheral blood. CDR3: CASSQVERTLAPNTGELFF. In DNA form, the CDR3 reads TGCGCCAGCAGCCAAGTCGAGCGTACCCTAGCCCCTAACACCGGGGAGCTGTTTTTT.